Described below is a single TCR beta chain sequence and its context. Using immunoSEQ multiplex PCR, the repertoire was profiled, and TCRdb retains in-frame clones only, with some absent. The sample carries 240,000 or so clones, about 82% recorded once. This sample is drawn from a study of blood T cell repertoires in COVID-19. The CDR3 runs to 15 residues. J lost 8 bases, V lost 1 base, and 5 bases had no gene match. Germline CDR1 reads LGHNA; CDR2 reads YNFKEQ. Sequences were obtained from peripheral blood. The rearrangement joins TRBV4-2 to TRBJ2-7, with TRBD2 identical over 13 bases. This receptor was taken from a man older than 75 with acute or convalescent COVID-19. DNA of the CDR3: TGTGCCAGCAGCCAAGGGGAGACTAGCGGGGGGCAGCAGTACTTC. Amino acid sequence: CASSQGETSGGQQYF.